A selection of T cell receptor beta chains follows, all from one sample in a study of T cell changes during pregnancy in multiple sclerosis. Sequencing was performed with immunoSEQ multiplex PCR; in TCRdb, only in-frame clones are kept and a portion is missing. Of 130,000 or so clones in the sample, around 93% were seen once. This specimen consisted of peripheral blood, obtained before pregnancy. The receptors come from a female donor with multiple sclerosis, enrolled in a pregnancy study. Both conserved end residues are part of each CDR3. The D gene is left open where the match is weak. Size is stated for part of the rows, as once, few or many counts, or as a class when the clone is expanded.

>TRBD1|TRBV6-1|-|TRBJ2-3
CASSRDRGTDTQYF
TGTGCCAGCAGCCGGGACAGGGGGACAGATACGCAGTATTTT
>TRBD1|TRBV27|-|TRBJ2-3
CASSSTGETDTQYF
TGTGCCAGCAGTTCGACAGGGGAGACAGATACGCAGTATTTT
>TRBD1|TRBV27|-|TRBJ1-1
CASSKRQGRMNTEAFF
TGTGCCAGCAGCAAAAGACAGGGCCGTATGAACACTGAAGCTTTCTTT
>-|TRBV27|-|TRBJ2-7
CASGPVRGGATAGHEQYF
TGTGCCAGCGGACCAGTGAGGGGCGGGGCTACTGCCGGCCACGAGCAGTACTTC
>-|TRBV27|-|TRBJ2-4
CASSSLGARTKNIQYF
TGTGCCAGCAGTTCACTGGGGGCGAGGACCAAAAACATTCAGTACTTC
>-|TRBV5-5|-|TRBJ2-1
CASSLVLGGPFGNEQFF
TGTGCCAGCAGCTTGGTCCTAGGCGGCCCCTTTGGCAATGAGCAGTTCTTC
>TRBD1|TRBV18|-|TRBJ2-5
CASSSPGGAETQYF
TGTGCCAGCTCATCCCCAGGGGGAGCGGAGACCCAGTACTTC
>TRBD1|TRBV15|-|TRBJ2-1
CATSRETGVSYNEQFF
TGTGCCACCAGCAGGGAAACAGGGGTCTCCTACAATGAGCAGTTCTTC
>-|TRBV6-1|-|TRBJ2-1
CASSVTGPTEQFF
TGTGCCAGCAGTGTTACAGGCCCGACGGAGCAGTTCTTC
>-|TRBV7-2|-|TRBJ1-1
CASSRTGSVIEAFF
TGTGCCAGCAGCCGTACAGGGTCGGTCATTGAAGCTTTCTTT
>TRBD2|TRBV6-1|-|TRBJ2-7
CATTGGSGSSYEQYF
TGTGCCACCACCGGAGGTAGCGGGAGCTCCTACGAGCAGTACTTC
>-|TRBV15|-|TRBJ1-1
CATSRGGFPEAFF
TGTGCCACCAGCAGAGGAGGGTTCCCTGAAGCTTTCTTT
>-|TRBV7-2|-|TRBJ2-7
CASSRDSPFYEQYF
TGTGCCAGCAGCCGTGACTCGCCCTTCTACGAGCAGTACTTC
>-|TRBV5-1|few|TRBJ2-1
CATTQRGGSYNEQFF
TGCGCCACCACTCAGAGGGGGGGCTCCTACAATGAGCAGTTCTTC